Below, 19 T cell receptor beta chains from the same sample are listed, as sequenced in a study of blood T cells in healthy people across ages. The second PCR ran 7 to 11 cycles with a sample-barcoded 5' primer and J-beta primers. TCRdb independently ran MiXCR on the 5' RACE reads; one entry per CDR3 protein. Here the sample spans 650,000 to 700,000 distinct CDR3 sequences, approximately 52% being singletons. The sequencing input was blood. These receptors originate from a woman aged 80 or over in good health.

This clonotype showed up just a few times. This sequence joins TRBV5-5 and TRBJ1-4, with TRBD1 matching 10 bases. After removal of 2 bases from V and 0 bases from J, the junction contained 16 bases not matched to a gene. The germline V gene has CDR1 SGHKS and CDR2 YYEKEE (reference sequence). CDR3 length: 21 amino acids. Here the CDR3 DNA reads TGTGCCAGCAGCTTTGGGAGACAGGGGGCGCGGGCCTTTGCAACTAATGAAAAACTGTTTTTT. It codes for CASSFGRQGARAFATNEKLFF.

In this sample, this clonotype turned up a few times. J is TRBJ2-1 and V is TRBV19; TRBD2 matches 10 bases. With 5 bases clipped from V and 1 base from J, the junction kept 5 bases outside the gene matches. This CDR3 contains 16 residues. Germline CDR1 and CDR2: LNHDA and SQIVND (reference sequence). In nucleotides, the CDR3 is TGTGCCAGTAGTCGGACTAGCGGACCTTCCTACAATGAGCAGTTCTTC. Translation gives CASSRTSGPSYNEQFF.

In the case of this clonotype: Its ends do not fully match the called genes, so a read error is possible. The rearrangement joins TRBV7-2 to TRBJ2-7; D is ambiguous. Germline V gives CDR1 SGHTA, CDR2 FQGNSA. The CDR3 totals 14 residues. The CDR3 loop is CAGSRYLLAYEQYF. As DNA, the CDR3 is TGTGCCGGCAGCCGTTACCTACTGGCGTACGAGCAGTACTTC. The variable domain in full, completed from reference TRBV7-2 and TRBJ2-7, reads GAGVSQSPSNKVTEKGKDVELRCDPISGHTALYWYRQSLGQGLEFLIYFQGNSAPDKSGLPSDRFSAERTGGSVSTLTIQRTQQEDSAVYLCAGSRYLLAYEQYFGPGTRLTVT.

This chain uses TRBV20-1 with TRBJ2-3, with TRBD1 matching over 7 bases. V was clipped by 0 bases and J by 3 bases; unmatched bases: 12. Germline V gene data show CDR1 as DFQATT and CDR2 as SNEGSKA (reference sequence). This CDR3 contains 17 residues. The CDR3 DNA follows: TGCAGTGCTAGAGATTCGAGGGGGCGATTTACTACAGATACGCAGTATTTT. It yields the protein CSARDSRGRFTTDTQYF.

This chain joins TRBV6-2 or TRBV6-3 and TRBJ1-5; TRBD1 matches at 12 bases. V lost 4 bases to trimming and J lost 1 base; unmatched junction nucleotides: 8. Germline V gene sequence: CDR1 MNHEY, CDR2 SVGEGT. The CDR3 runs 18 residues. CDR3: CASSSRDRGRLSNQPQHF. CDR3 in DNA: TGTGCCAGCAGTTCCCGGGACAGGGGGCGCCTGAGCAATCAGCCCCAGCATTTT.

To note about this clonotype: At one end the junction does not follow the germline gene, possibly because of a read error. The chain has TRBV2 and TRBJ2-6, with D perhaps TRBD1 (5 bases). The V gene's germline CDR1 is SNHLY and CDR2 FYNNEI. There are 15 residues in the CDR3. CDR3 amino acids: CACSEAGLGANVLTF. CDR3 in DNA: TGTGCCTGCAGTGAAGCAGGGCTCGGGGCCAACGTCCTGACTTTC. The full variable domain, completed using reference TRBV2 and TRBJ2-6, is EPEVTQTPSHQVTQMGQEVILRCVPISNHLYFYWYRQILGQKVEFLVSFYNNEISEKSEIFDDQFSVERPDGSNFTLKIRSTKLEDSAMYFCACSEAGLGANVLTFGAGSRLTVL.

About this clonotype: A much bigger clone sits one base away, suggesting this may be a read error. The V and J genes are TRBV20-1 and TRBJ2-5, with unresolved D. The V end lost 3 bases, the J end lost 11 bases, and 25 bases lay between the germline ends. The CDR3 consists of 15 residues. Germline V gives CDR1 DFQATT, CDR2 SNEGSKA (reference sequence). The CDR3 region is CSARRPRSTWSEQYF. The CDR3, as DNA: TGCAGTGCTAGGAGACCCCGCTCCACATGGAGTGAGCAGTACTTC.

This clonotype was counted at least ten times. V usage is TRBV5-6 and J usage is TRBJ1-1, with 11 bases that match TRBD1. J lost 4 bases, V lost 4 bases, and 0 bases had no gene match. Germline V gene lookup returns CDR1 SGHDT and CDR2 YYEEEE. The CDR3 is 13 residues long. The CDR3 sequence: CASSGTGGTEAFF. The CDR3 DNA sequence: TGTGCCAGCAGCGGGACAGGGGGCACTGAAGCTTTCTTT.

Remarks on this clonotype: One end of the junction does not line up with germline, which may come from a read error. The rearrangement uses TRBV25-1 and TRBJ2-7, with 9 bases lining up with TRBD1. CDR3 length equals 15 residues. In germline, CDR1 is MGHDK, CDR2 SYGVNS. CDR3 sequence: CAGSEGRGQGYEQYF. The CDR3 bases are TGTGCCGGCAGTGAAGGTCGAGGACAGGGGTACGAGCAGTACTTC.

Concerning this clonotype: Since a much larger clone is just one base distant, this may be a read error. V usage is TRBV7-2 and J usage is TRBJ2-7; 11 nucleotides agree with TRBD2. CDR3 length: 16 residues. Germline V gives CDR1 SGHTA, CDR2 FQGNSA. The CDR3 coding sequence is TGTGCCAGCATCTTAGTCTTGCCTAGCGGGAGGAACGAGCAGTACTTC. It encodes CASILVLPSGRNEQYF.

As to this clonotype: A read error may explain this, as a much larger clone is one base away. The rearrangement uses TRBV28 and TRBJ2-5, with D unresolved. Trimming took 6 bases from V and 11 from J, leaving 16 bases between them. The CDR3 sequence is 12 residues long. Germline CDR1 and CDR2: MDHEN and SYDVKM. CDR3 amino acids: CASSSGPPEQYF. In DNA form, the CDR3 reads TGTGCCAGCAGCTCCGGGCCCCCGGAACAGTACTTC.

The chain links TRBV30 to TRBJ1-1; D may be TRBD1 (5 bases). Trimming took off 1 base at V and 7 bases at J, with 16 bases between the two ends. The CDR3 sequence is 14 residues long. Germline-derived CDR1 and CDR2 are GTSNPN and SVGIG (reference sequence). The CDR3 here is CAWSGGVTGGEAFF. CDR3 bases: TGTGCCTGGAGTGGAGGAGTTACCGGGGGTGAAGCTTTCTTT.

As for this clonotype: Just one base apart from a much larger clone, this may be a read error. The genes are TRBV6-2 or TRBV6-3 and TRBJ2-5; either TRBD1 or TRBD2 may supply D (5 bases each). The V and J ends lost 8 bases and 11 bases respectively, with 18 bases between them. CDR3 size: 12 residues. CDR1 and CDR2 (germline): MNHEY, SVGEGT. The CDR3 spells CASGTWRNEQYF. CDR3 nucleotides: TGTGCCAGCGGGACGTGGCGGAATGAGCAGTACTTC.

The chain uses TRBV10-3 and TRBJ2-5; a possible D gene is TRBD2 (6 bases). V was shortened by 5 bases and J by 6 bases, with 16 bases between the two germline ends. Per the germline V gene, CDR1 is ENHRY and CDR2 is SYGVKD. CDR3 length: 14 residues. The CDR3 loop reads CAISTDTSIQTQYF. CDR3 coding DNA: TGTGCCATCAGTACGGACACTAGCATCCAGACCCAGTACTTC.

This clonotype occurred a few times. V and J are TRBV7-9 and TRBJ1-1, with a weak D call TRBD1 (5 bases). CDR3 length: 12 residues. Per the germline V gene, CDR1 is SEHNR and CDR2 is FQNEAQ (reference sequence). V lost 10 bases and J 0 bases, leaving 9 bases between the germline ends. CDR3 nucleotides: TGTGCCACGAGGGGATTGAACACTGAAGCTTTCTTT. The encoded protein is CATRGLNTEAFF. The full variable domain, its missing parts supplied by reference TRBV7-9 and TRBJ1-1, is DTGVSQNPRHKITKRGQNVTFRCDPISEHNRLYWYRQTLGQGPEFLTYFQNEAQLEKSRLLSDRFSAERPKGSFSTLEIQRTEQGDSAMYLCATRGLNTEAFFGQGTRLTVV.

The rearrangement links TRBV2 to TRBJ1-5, with D possibly matching TRBD1 (6 bases). Between the trimmed V and J ends, which lost 4 bases and 3 bases, there was a span of 13 bases. In germline, CDR1 is SNHLY, CDR2 FYNNEI. CDR3 size: 15 residues. CDR3 sequence reads: CASSAQGGNNQPQHF. CDR3 bases: TGTGCCAGCAGTGCCCAAGGGGGGAACAATCAGCCCCAGCATTTT.

The chain links TRBV18 to TRBJ2-5; TRBD1 aligns across 9 bases. The J call is uncertain, as TRBJ2-7 better fits the DNA end. Germline V CDR1 and CDR2: KGHSH, LQKENI. The CDR3 covers 15 residues. The CDR3 nucleotides read TGTGCCAGCTCACCGATAGGACAGGGGAGACACGAGCAGTACTTC. Amino acid sequence: CASSPIGQGRHEQYF.

The J gene is TRBJ1-1, the V gene TRBV6-1; 7 bases match TRBD1. The CDR3 sequence is 15 residues long. Germline V gene data show CDR1 as MNHNS and CDR2 as SASEGT. The V segment lost 7 bases and the J segment 1 base; nucleotides outside the gene matches: 9. The CDR3 sequence: CASTPDRYWNTEAFF. DNA for the CDR3: TGTGCCAGCACTCCGGACAGGTACTGGAACACTGAAGCTTTCTTT.

The chain uses TRBV3-1 and TRBJ2-4; TRBD1 matches at 10 bases. The J call is doubtful: the DNA matches TRBJ2-7 better. The CDR3 contains 15 residues. Looked up from germline, CDR1 is LGHDT and CDR2 is YNNKEL (reference sequence). CDR3 sequence (DNA): TGTGCCAGCAGCCAGAGGGACAGGGGATCCCGCGAGCAGTACTTC. It encodes CASSQRDRGSREQYF.